The 20 T cell receptor beta chains below were found in one sample sequenced in a study of shared clonotypes between healthy human individuals. Sequencing used immunoSEQ multiplex PCR; TCRdb keeps in-frame clones, though not all of them. Of roughly 2,500,000 clones listed, roughly 93% were seen once; the top ten hold 0.36%. The sample consisted of naive CD4+ T cells from PBMCs. Subset noted: CD45RA+ positively selected. Receptors were obtained from a man between 18 and 35 years old in good health. Some clones in this sample may be carry-over from other donors' samples.

The chain recombines TRBV18 with TRBJ2-6; possible D gene TRBD1, 6 bases. The CDR3 runs to 17 residues. The germline V and J ends were trimmed by 1 base and 2 bases, with 12 bases remaining between them. The V gene's germline CDR1 is KGHSH and CDR2 LQKENI. The CDR3 coding sequence is TGTGCCAGCTCACCACTAAGGGGGTCTACTGGGGCCAACGTCCTGACTTTC. It encodes CASSPLRGSTGANVLTF.

V usage is TRBV27 and J usage is TRBJ1-6; D unclear. Looked up from germline, CDR1 is MNHEY and CDR2 is SMNVEV (reference sequence). V was clipped by 7 bases and J by 5 bases, with 18 bases between them. There are 16 residues in the CDR3. The DNA for the CDR3 is TGTGCCAGCACCGATAAACCGACGCTGGATAATTCACCCCTCCACTTT. Translated, it gives CASTDKPTLDNSPLHF.

The chain combines TRBV5-8 with TRBJ2-1; 13 bases are shared with TRBD2. There are 19 residues in the CDR3. The V and J ends lost 5 bases and 4 bases, in that order; junction bases with no gene match: 15. Germline loops: CDR1 SGHTS, CDR2 YDEGEE. The CDR3 coding sequence is TGTGCCAGCAGACGAGACAGGGCCTTGGGACTAGCGGGATACAATGAGCAGTTCTTC. Translated: CASRRDRALGLAGYNEQFF.

The CDR3 region is CASRTTLGSTEAFF. The CDR3 DNA reads TGTGCCAGTAGGACCACTCTGGGGAGCACTGAAGCTTTCTTT. This sequence joins TRBV19 and TRBJ1-1; D is unclear. Deletions cut 6 bases from V and 4 bases from J, with 15 bases between. Germline lookup yields CDR1 LNHDA and CDR2 SQIVND (reference sequence). CDR3 length equals 14 residues.

V and J are TRBV28 and TRBJ2-3; TRBD2 aligns across 9 bases. The trim removed 5 bases at V and 0 bases at J, leaving 15 bases unmatched. Germline V gives CDR1 MDHEN, CDR2 SYDVKM. The CDR3 is 19 residues long. The CDR3 bases are TGTGCCAGCAGTCTTCCTCTAGCGGGATGGGGCGCTAGCACAGATACGCAGTATTTT. This encodes CASSLPLAGWGASTDTQYF.

This clone was detected a few times. The same CDR3 arises from other DNA sequences in this sample as well. The chain is built from TRBV7-9 and TRBJ1-2; D gene ambiguous. This CDR3 contains 12 residues. V was clipped by 5 bases and J by 2 bases, with 6 bases between them. The germline V gene has CDR1 SEHNR and CDR2 FQNEAQ (reference sequence). CDR3 sequence: CASSQTNYGYTF. CDR3 DNA: TGTGCCAGCAGCCAGACAAACTATGGCTACACCTTC.

J is TRBJ1-1 and V is TRBV5-5, with a possible D match to TRBD1 (5 bases). This CDR3 is 13 amino acids long. V dropped 5 bases and J dropped 7 bases, with 15 bases sitting between them. In germline, CDR1 is SGHKS, CDR2 YYEKEE (reference sequence). CDR3 region: CASRSGFMDEAFF. CDR3 bases: TGTGCCAGCAGGTCAGGGTTTATGGATGAAGCTTTCTTT.

This clone showed up just once. The V call is TRBV14, the J call TRBJ2-1, with D perhaps TRBD1 (6 bases). This CDR3 has 16 amino acids. Germline CDR1 reads SGHDN; CDR2 reads FVKESK. V was shortened by 1 base and J by 3 bases, with 13 bases between the two germline ends. The CDR3 is CASSQGGWGHYNEQFF. CDR3 sequence (DNA): TGTGCCAGCAGCCAAGGCGGGTGGGGACACTACAATGAGCAGTTCTTC.

The chain uses TRBV5-1 and TRBJ2-2; 8 bases map to TRBD2. Germline values: CDR1 SGHRS, CDR2 YFSETQ. This CDR3 comprises 16 residues. V lost 4 bases to trimming and J lost 1 base; unmatched junction nucleotides: 6. CDR3 coding DNA: TGCGCCAGCAGCCCCACTAGCGGATTGAACACCGGGGAGCTGTTTTTT. Its translation: CASSPTSGLNTGELFF.

The chain carries TRBV15 and TRBJ2-3; D uncertain. Germline loops: CDR1 LNHNV, CDR2 YYDKDF (reference sequence). The CDR3 totals 11 residues. The V and J ends lost 7 bases and 6 bases respectively, with 8 bases between them. The CDR3 loop is CATTNRDTQYF. The DNA of the CDR3 is TGTGCCACCACTAACCGGGATACGCAGTATTTT. The variable domain in full, completed from reference TRBV15 and TRBJ2-3, reads DAMVIQNPRYQVTQFGKPVTLSCSQTLNHNVMYWYQQKSSQAPKLLFHYYDKDFNNEADTPDNFQSRRPNTSFCFLDIRSPGLGDTAMYLCATTNRDTQYFGPGTRLTVL.

The V and J genes are TRBV28 and TRBJ1-5; 9 nucleotides match TRBD1. Per the germline V gene, CDR1 is MDHEN and CDR2 is SYDVKM. This CDR3 spans 15 amino acids. Losses at the gene ends were 6 bases for V and 4 bases for J; bases not matched to a gene: 7. The CDR3 DNA sequence: TGTGCCAGCAGACAACAGGGGGCTAGGAATCAGCCCCAGCATTTT. Its translation: CASRQQGARNQPQHF.

This chain joins TRBV19 and TRBJ2-7; D perhaps matches TRBD1 (6 bases). Germline CDR1 LNHDA, CDR2 SQIVND (reference sequence). V lost 6 bases and J 8 bases, leaving 23 bases between the germline ends. CDR3 length equals 15 residues. CDR3: CASRATNNNRDQQYF. The CDR3 nucleotides are TGTGCCAGTAGAGCTACAAACAATAACAGGGATCAGCAGTACTTC.

The V call is TRBV5-4, the J call TRBJ1-6; D is unresolved. Germline V lookup: CDR1 SGHNT, CDR2 YYREEE (reference sequence). V was pared by 3 bases and J by 10 bases, with 20 bases between. This CDR3 is 16 amino acids long. The CDR3 loop reads CASSSREAQLSSPLHF. The CDR3 region has the DNA TGTGCCAGCAGCTCCCGGGAAGCGCAGCTCAGCTCACCCCTCCACTTT.

This clone was seen only once. The J gene is TRBJ2-2, the V gene TRBV5-1, with 8 bases fitting TRBD1. The CDR3 sequence is 15 residues long. V lost 4 bases and J lost 3; bases outside the gene matches: 5. Germline assignment: CDR1 SGHRS and CDR2 YFSETQ. The CDR3 region has the DNA TGCGCCAGCAGCACTACAGGGGGTGACACCGGGGAGCTGTTTTTT. Protein product: CASSTTGGDTGELFF.

The chain combines TRBV28 with TRBJ1-1, with D maybe TRBD1 (5 bases). This CDR3 has 13 residues. Trimming pared 2 bases from V and 8 bases from J, leaving 12 bases between. Germline V gene sequence: CDR1 MDHEN, CDR2 SYDVKM. The CDR3, as DNA: TGTGCCAGCAGTTTAGGCCAGGGTCAGGAAGCTTTCTTT. Translated, it gives CASSLGQGQEAFF.

The CDR3 DNA is TGTGCCAGCAGCCTGGGCGGGTGGGGCAGCAATCAGCCCCAGCATTTT. Residues: CASSLGGWGSNQPQHF. This chain uses TRBV7-8 with TRBJ1-5; D possibly corresponds to TRBD1 (5 bases). V dropped 5 bases and J dropped 1 base, with 15 bases sitting between them. CDR1 is SGHVS and CDR2 is FQNEAQ in the germline V gene. This CDR3 is built from 16 residues.

This chain links TRBV4-1 with TRBJ2-5; 7 bases align to TRBD2. CDR1 is MGHRA, CDR2 YSYEKL, per germline. The V and J ends lost 3 bases and 4 bases, in that order; junction bases with no gene match: 14. This CDR3 region has 17 residues. CDR3 amino acids: CASSHKRPTGGRETQYF. DNA for the CDR3: TGCGCCAGCAGCCATAAGAGGCCTACGGGCGGGAGAGAGACCCAGTACTTC.

The genes are TRBV28 and TRBJ1-2; 8 nucleotides align to TRBD1. The germline V gene has CDR1 MDHEN and CDR2 SYDVKM. The CDR3 is 14 amino acids. J was trimmed by 13 bases and V by 4 bases; bases with no gene match: 14. CDR3: CASSSASAPQGATF. In DNA, the CDR3 is TGTGCCAGCAGTTCGGCTTCGGCTCCTCAGGGGGCCACCTTC.

The genes are TRBV5-8 and TRBJ1-1; 8 bases agree with TRBD1. This CDR3 spans 17 amino acids. Trimming took 2 bases from V and 4 from J; bases not matched to a gene: 13. Germline V gene sequence: CDR1 SGHTS, CDR2 YDEGEE. The CDR3 DNA reads TGTGCCAGCAGCTTCACCGGACAGGGTATTCGGGGCACTGAAGCTTTCTTT. Protein: CASSFTGQGIRGTEAFF.

This chain connects TRBV15 to TRBJ2-7, with 8 bases lining up with TRBD2. Germline V lookup: CDR1 LNHNV, CDR2 YYDKDF (reference sequence). V was pared by 0 bases and J by 2 bases, with 9 bases of the junction left unmatched. The CDR3 spans 17 residues. Written as DNA, the CDR3 is TGTGCCACCAGCAGAGATTACACTAGCGGAGGGCCCTACGAGCAGTACTTC. This sequence encodes CATSRDYTSGGPYEQYF.